This T cell receptor (beta chain) stems from a study of blood T cells in healthy people across ages. General study results and limits: From one million sequenced T cells, diversity estimates were lower bounds.

The CDR3 covers 15 residues. The germline gives CDR1 SGDLS, CDR2 YYNGEE. V gave up 0 bases and J gave up 3 bases, with 13 bases separating them. Sample-barcoded 5' priming and a J-beta primer mix drove a second PCR of roughly 6 to 12 cycles. TCRdb passed the 5' RACE reads through MiXCR, listing each CDR3 protein once. Here the sample spans about a million distinct CDR3 sequences, approximately 50% being singletons. This clonotype turned up a few times. Its antigen is unknown. Caucasian, healthy and from Russia, the donors were aged between roughly 6 and 95. This receptor was obtained from a woman aged 55-70 years in good health. The rearrangement uses TRBV9 and TRBJ2-7; possibly TRBD2 for D (6 bases). Sequenced sample: blood. The chain's CDR3 is CASSVVAGPSYEQYF. The CDR3 nucleotides read TGTGCCAGCAGCGTAGTGGCGGGACCCAGCTACGAGCAGTACTTC. The variable domain in full, completed from reference TRBV9 and TRBJ2-7, reads DSGVTQTPKHLITATGQRVTLRCSPRSGDLSVYWYQQSLDQGLQFLIQYYNGEERAKGNILERFSAQQFPDLHSELNLSSLELGDSALYFCASSVVAGPSYEQYFGPGTRLTVT.